This T cell receptor beta chain is drawn from a study of T-cell memory formation after mild COVID-19. Study-level background: TCR clusters were mostly donor specific.

One entry per CDR3 protein, called by TCRdb with MiXCR from the 5' RACE reads. The sample contains fewer than 350,000 distinct CDR3 sequences, roughly an eighth of which appear only once. This clonotype was detected a few times. This CDR3 is built from 14 residues. In germline, CDR1 is SGHRS, CDR2 YFSETQ. J was trimmed by 5 bases and V by 9 bases; bases with no gene match: 11. The V call is TRBV5-1, the J call TRBJ2-3; TRBD1 matches 8 bases. This sequence originates from a man younger than 30 who had mild COVID-19 (a few samples of this study predate the infection). Cell type and time point are not known. The material sequenced was PBMCs or a T cell subset sorted from them (not recorded which). CDR3 nucleotide sequence: TGCGCCACCACCCAGGGGGCGAAGGGAGATACGCAGTATTTT. This gives the protein CATTQGAKGDTQYF.